This T cell receptor beta chain was obtained from a study of shared clonotypes between healthy human individuals (dated by TCRdb to about 2020). Notes on the research overall: Three men and a couple of women, aged 18 to 49 years, made up the cohort. To increase sequencing depth and limit assay-specific biases, different laboratories used diverse techniques to prepare libraries and sequence TCR repertoires. Per donor, three plates each were used for CD4 naive and CD4 memory, two for CD8 naive, and one for CD8 memory. Per donor, leukapheresis produced somewhere between about 0.9 and 9.5 billion PBMCs. To estimate repertoire size and how much clonotypes are shared between individuals, the study performed deep sequencing of blood TCR repertoires from about five healthy adults.

CD8 naive samples were CD45RO-negative cells positively selected for CCR7, giving a CD45RA+CCR7+ population that excluded TemRA cells. The donors were healthy, HIV-negative adults who had no recently reported acute infections or vaccinations. All donors were Caucasian adults living in Nashville, Tennessee, USA. Blood was collected by leukapheresis, and PBMCs were isolated by Ficoll-Histopaque density gradient centrifugation and then cryopreserved in liquid nitrogen vapor phase. Purity and quantity of every magnetically sorted T cell population were checked by analytical flow cytometry. Genomic DNA was isolated from each sorted fraction and quantified by UV absorbance on a Nanodrop 2000c. Using the deep immunoSEQ assay, multiplex PCR amplified TCR CDR3 regions from genomic DNA. Extracted genomic DNA from each cell subset was distributed evenly across all wells of several immunoSEQ 96-well plates, and each plate was treated as a replicate. For sorted subsets, each replicate PCR was loaded with around 200 ng genomic DNA, equivalent to some 27,000 T cell genomes. Purified libraries were quantified with a Qubit 3.0 fluorometer, sized on a Bioanalyzer 2100, and re-quantified with the KAPA Library Quantification kit. Every immunoSEQ 96-well plate was sequenced on a dedicated single-read 150-cycle Illumina NextSeq 550 flow cell. For the original study's pipeline: Because the immunoSEQ output held only junctional sequences and lacked quality scores, the filtering could not match the filtering applied to full-length reads. Sequences were annotated with PyIR, a Python wrapper for IgBLAST v1.9, and V/J genes and CDR3 were assigned using IMGT germline references. Any read was removed if the V/J assignment was weak (E-value above 1e-6), the CDR3 was missing, or the read contained stop codons, out-of-frame junctions, or ambiguous translated residues. V3J clonotypes were defined as sequences sharing the same inferred V gene, J gene, and CDR3 amino acid sequence. To compute the percentage overlap between repertoires, the number of shared unique clonotypes was divided by the size of the smaller repertoire. Richness of each repertoire was evaluated using RTK rarefaction, the Chao1 estimator, and Recon v2.1 estimates of unobserved clonotypes. For all TCRbeta clonotypes obtained by the gDNA method from a few donors, generation probabilities were computed with OLGA. TCRdb carries this immuneACCESS record with in-frame sequences only. Its versions omit some clonotypes, under half of them owing to an unresolved V gene in the studies checked, with the rest unexplained. V and J calls and clone size are as listed in that table; D and trimming were resolved from the DNA. The sample table holds some 2.1 million clones, of which about 95% were seen once. Of the sample, roughly 1% is held by the ten largest clones.

Only one count was recorded for this clone. Its specific antigen is unknown. Base qualities are not at hand, and no much larger clone is one base apart. The paper's findings and limits, for the study overall: Compared with non-shared clonotypes, clonotypes shared by all four sorted-subset donors had higher generation probabilities. The genetic and exposure-history diversity represented was limited by the small number of donors. Across a handful of donors, approximately 5% of naive CD4, roughly 3.8% of naive CD8, approximately 2.5% of memory CD4, and 0.4% of memory CD8 clonotypes were shared. Even with the large sequencing depth, rarefaction of the sorted-subset datasets indicated that sequencing was incomplete. Naive subsets generally had larger estimated clonotype richness than memory subsets did. Pairwise subsampling indicated that sequencing depth was expected to affect the degree of clonotype sharing among donors. Only blood was sampled, and tissue TCR repertoires likely differ from those in blood.

The clonotype comes from a man aged 18 to 29 in good health. The sequenced sample consisted of naive CD8+ T cells sorted from blood. This specimen's cell subset or site label, per the study, means: CD45RA+CCR7+.

The nucleotide sequence reads TGTGCCAGCACCGCCGGGGGAGGCGCTAACTATGGCTACACCTTC. This sequence encodes CASTAGGGANYGYTF. The chain links TRBV27 with TRBJ1-2; 5 matching bases give a weak D call of TRBD1. The CDR3 sequence holds 15 residues, the cysteine and phenylalanine included. The entry retains the CDR3 DNA only, 45 bases that are in frame from base 1. Trimming at the junction amounts to 7 bases on V and 0 bases on J, and the germline ends lie 15 bases apart. CDR1 and CDR2 are drawn from the germline V gene (reference sequence): MNHEY, SMNVEV.